Shown below are 15 T cell receptor beta chains from a single sample sequenced in a study of blood T cell repertoires in COVID-19. This table comes from immunoSEQ multiplex PCR, and its TCRdb copy is limited to in-frame clones, with some not included. The data show 70,000 to 80,000 clones, 80% seen once. The sequenced sample was peripheral blood. These receptors were collected from a human donor in a cohort sampled during active COVID-19.

The chain employs TRBV9 and TRBJ2-1; D is possibly TRBD2 (6 bases). The CDR3 length is 13 residues. V was shortened by 1 base and J by 6 bases, with 8 bases between the two germline ends. Germline V CDR1 and CDR2: SGDLS, YYNGEE. CDR3 DNA sequence: TGTGCCAGCAGCGTATCCGGGGGCAATGAGCAGTTCTTC. Translation: CASSVSGGNEQFF.

The V gene is TRBV3-1 (or the pseudogene TRBV3-2), the J gene TRBJ2-3; TRBD1 might be the D (5 bases). Germline V gene lookup returns CDR1 LGHDT and CDR2 YNNKEL (reference sequence). The CDR3 consists of 13 residues. Between the trimmed V and J ends, which lost 1 base and 11 bases, there was a span of 13 bases. CDR3 amino acids: CASSQGGPGVQYF. The CDR3 coding sequence is TGTGCCAGCAGCCAAGGGGGCCCTGGGGTGCAGTATTTT.

The gene calls are TRBV4-3 and TRBJ1-5; D gene uncertain. This CDR3 spans 14 amino acids. The germline V gene encodes CDR1 LGHNA and CDR2 YSLEER. V was cut by 1 base and J by 5 bases, with 9 bases left in between. The CDR3, as DNA: TGCGCCAGCAGCCAAGGGGCCTCTTATCAGCCCCAGCATTTT. It yields the protein CASSQGASYQPQHF.

The DNA of the CDR3 is TGCAGCGTTACACAGGGAGGGAGGAACACTGAAGCTTTCTTT. This codes for CSVTQGGRNTEAFF. The chain employs TRBV29-1 and TRBJ1-1, with D perhaps matching TRBD1 (6 bases). CDR1 SQVTM and CDR2 ANQGSEA come from the germline V gene. Trimming cost V 5 bases and J 1 base, with 14 bases left between them. This CDR3 spans 14 amino acids.

The chain couples TRBV5-1 to TRBJ2-5; tentatively, D is TRBD1 (6 bases). Germline CDR1 reads SGHRS; CDR2 reads YFSETQ. The CDR3 covers 15 residues. Trimming left V 4 bases short and J 4 bases short, with 17 bases between. CDR3 sequence: CASSPRPGQLETQYF. CDR3 nucleotide sequence: TGCGCCAGCAGCCCTCGACCTGGACAGTTAGAGACCCAGTACTTC.

This rearrangement joins TRBV4-2 to TRBJ2-7, with D perhaps matching TRBD2 (6 bases). V was shortened by 0 bases and J by 7 bases, with 10 bases between the two germline ends. This CDR3 has 13 residues. Germline V lookup: CDR1 LGHNA, CDR2 YNFKEQ. In DNA form, the CDR3 reads TGTGCCAGCAGCCAAGATGTCCGGGGGGAGCAGTACTTC. Encoded protein: CASSQDVRGEQYF.

The V call is TRBV6-4, the J call TRBJ2-3; the D gene is possibly TRBD2 (6 bases). The germline CDR1 and CDR2 sequences are MRHNA and SNTAGT. The V end was cut by 5 bases, the J end by 1 base, with 10 bases between. This CDR3 has 14 residues. CDR3 in DNA: TGTGCCAGCAGTCTGCGGGACGGCACAGATACGCAGTATTTT. Translation gives CASSLRDGTDTQYF.

CDR3 sequence reads: CASSAQKNTEAFF. The CDR3 nucleotides are TGTGCCAGTAGTGCACAAAAGAACACTGAAGCTTTCTTT. V and J are TRBV19 and TRBJ1-1, with D unresolved. This CDR3 contains 13 residues. Germline CDR1 and CDR2: LNHDA and SQIVND (reference sequence). V gave up 5 bases and J gave up 1 base, with 8 bases separating them.

This chain joins TRBV6-6 and TRBJ1-1; D is unclear. The CDR3 contains 13 residues. Trimming cost V 2 bases and J 0 bases, with 4 bases left between them. CDR1 is MNHNY, CDR2 SVGAGI, per germline (reference sequence). CDR3 nucleotide sequence: TGTGCCAGCAGTTACCGGGTGAACACTGAAGCTTTCTTT. Its translation: CASSYRVNTEAFF.

This chain connects TRBV6-2 or TRBV6-3 to TRBJ2-2, with no clear D. V gave up 3 bases and J gave up 4 bases, with 6 bases separating them. The CDR3 covers 13 residues. In germline, CDR1 is MNHEY, CDR2 SVGEGT. CDR3 nucleotide sequence: TGTGCCAGCAGTTATATCTCCACCGGGGAGCTGTTTTTT. Its protein is CASSYISTGELFF.

This chain links TRBV6-6 with TRBJ1-4; 7 bases are shared with TRBD1. Trimming at V came to 4 bases and at J to 2 bases, leaving 7 bases not matched to a gene. CDR3 length: 16 amino acids. Germline values: CDR1 MNHNY, CDR2 SVGAGI (reference sequence). CDR3: CASSSTGFGTNEKLFF. DNA for the CDR3: TGTGCCAGCAGTTCGACAGGGTTTGGGACTAATGAAAAACTGTTTTTT.

This clone was picked up one time. CDR3 loop: CASSGQGPRETQYF. The CDR3 DNA reads TGTGCCAGCAGCGGTCAGGGCCCCCGAGAGACCCAGTACTTC. This chain uses TRBV5-4 with TRBJ2-5, with D maybe TRBD1 (5 bases). V shed 4 bases and J shed 4 bases, with 14 bases lying between them. CDR1 and CDR2 (germline): SGHNT, YYREEE (reference sequence). CDR3 length: 14 residues.

The V gene is TRBV4-3, the J gene TRBJ1-1; 11 bases align to TRBD1. V lost 2 bases, J lost 5 bases, and 7 bases stayed unmatched. Germline lookup yields CDR1 LGHNA and CDR2 YSLEER. This CDR3 comprises 16 residues. The CDR3 region is CASSQLYGTGGTEAFF. CDR3 DNA: TGCGCCAGCAGCCAACTTTACGGGACAGGGGGGACTGAAGCTTTCTTT.

The chain couples TRBV18 to TRBJ1-6; D remains ambiguous. The V end lost 3 bases, the J end lost 6 bases, and 6 bases lay between the germline ends. This CDR3 is built from 13 residues. From germline, CDR1 is KGHSH and CDR2 LQKENI. The CDR3 coding sequence is TGTGCCAGCTCACCGGCGGGTAATTCACCCCTCCACTTT. This codes for CASSPAGNSPLHF.

J is TRBJ2-1 and V is TRBV10-3; tentatively, D is TRBD1 (8 bases). Between the trimmed V and J ends, which lost 2 bases and 9 bases, there was a span of 14 bases. The germline gives CDR1 ENHRY, CDR2 SYGVKD. The CDR3 runs to 14 residues. Written as DNA, the CDR3 is TGTGCCATCAGTGAGGGACAGGGAGGGGGTGAGCAGTTCTTC. Its protein product is CAISEGQGGGEQFF.